The TCR beta chain under discussion was sequenced for a study of CD8+ T cells in alopecia areata. Between the trimmed V and J ends, which lost 0 bases and 1 base, there was a span of 6 bases. The CDR3 sequence is 14 residues long. CDR1 and CDR2 from the germline V gene are MGHRA and YSYEKL. Specimens obtained from alopecia areata patients comprised lesional scalp punch biopsies and peripheral blood. Using a FACSAria, the CD4+ and CD8+ T cells were sorted from the PBMCs. With respect to this clone: Its antigen is undetermined.

Study-wide results and limits: Lesional scalp, especially alopecia totalis/universalis, showed higher clonality than normal scalp.

RNA was extracted and reverse transcribed into cDNA as the sequencing template. The data were produced by immunoSEQ multiplex PCR, yet TCRdb's version contains in-frame clones alone and is incomplete. This table has over 120,000 clones, about half appearing once. The sequence was collected from a human donor with alopecia areata. The sample was CD4+ T cells sorted from blood, taken at week 0. V is TRBV4-1 and J is TRBJ1-1, with no clear D. CDR3 coding DNA: TGCGCCAGCAGCCAAGAGTACCCGAACACTGAAGCTTTCTTT. Its protein product is CASSQEYPNTEAFF.